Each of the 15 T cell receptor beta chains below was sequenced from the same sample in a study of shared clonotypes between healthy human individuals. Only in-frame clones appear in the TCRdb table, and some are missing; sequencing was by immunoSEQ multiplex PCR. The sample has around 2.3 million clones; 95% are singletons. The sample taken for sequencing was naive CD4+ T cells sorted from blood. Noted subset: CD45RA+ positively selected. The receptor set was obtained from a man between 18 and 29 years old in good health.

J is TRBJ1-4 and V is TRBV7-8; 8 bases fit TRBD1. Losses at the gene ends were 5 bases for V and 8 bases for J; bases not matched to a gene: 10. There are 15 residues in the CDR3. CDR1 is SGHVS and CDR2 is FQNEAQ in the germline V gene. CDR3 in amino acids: CASSTPRGQVEKLFF. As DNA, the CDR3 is TGTGCCAGCAGCACACCCAGGGGGCAAGTAGAAAAACTGTTTTTT.

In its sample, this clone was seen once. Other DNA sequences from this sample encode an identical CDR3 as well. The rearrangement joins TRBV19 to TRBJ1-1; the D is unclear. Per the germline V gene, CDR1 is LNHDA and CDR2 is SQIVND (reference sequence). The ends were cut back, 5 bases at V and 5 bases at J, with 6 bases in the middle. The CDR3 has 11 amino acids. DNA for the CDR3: TGTGCCAGTAGTTCCCGAACTGAAGCTTTCTTT. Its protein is CASSSRTEAFF.

The chain's CDR3 is CASSLVGQAYFDTGELFF. DNA for the CDR3: TGCGCCAGCAGCTTGGTGGGACAGGCCTATTTTGACACCGGGGAGCTGTTTTTT. The J gene is TRBJ2-2, the V gene TRBV5-1, with 8 nucleotides matching TRBD1. The length of the CDR3 is 18 residues. V gave up 0 bases and J gave up 3 bases; unmatched junction bases: 10. The germline V gene has CDR1 SGHRS and CDR2 YFSETQ.

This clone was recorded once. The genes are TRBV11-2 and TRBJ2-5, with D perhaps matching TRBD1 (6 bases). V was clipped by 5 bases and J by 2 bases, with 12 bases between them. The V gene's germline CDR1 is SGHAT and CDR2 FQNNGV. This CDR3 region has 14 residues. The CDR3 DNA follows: TGTGCCAGCAGCAGAGTCAGGGGTCAAGAGACCCAGTACTTC. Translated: CASSRVRGQETQYF.

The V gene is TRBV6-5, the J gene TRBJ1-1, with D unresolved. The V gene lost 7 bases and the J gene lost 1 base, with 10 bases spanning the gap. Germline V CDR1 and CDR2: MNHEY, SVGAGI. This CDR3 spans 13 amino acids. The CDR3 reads CASTKTQNTEAFF. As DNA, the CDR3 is TGTGCCAGCACCAAGACCCAGAACACTGAAGCTTTCTTT.

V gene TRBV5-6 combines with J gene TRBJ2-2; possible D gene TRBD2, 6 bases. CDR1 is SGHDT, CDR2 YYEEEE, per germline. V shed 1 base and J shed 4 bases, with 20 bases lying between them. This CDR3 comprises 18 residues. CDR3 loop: CASSLLAGGSRGTGELFF. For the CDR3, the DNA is TGTGCCAGCAGCTTGCTAGCAGGCGGCTCGCGGGGCACCGGGGAGCTGTTTTTT.

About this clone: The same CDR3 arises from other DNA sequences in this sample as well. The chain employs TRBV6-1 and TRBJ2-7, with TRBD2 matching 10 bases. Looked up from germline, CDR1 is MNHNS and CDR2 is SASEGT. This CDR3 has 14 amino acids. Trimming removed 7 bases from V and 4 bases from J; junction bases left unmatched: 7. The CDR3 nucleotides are TGTGCCAGCAAGAGCGGGAGGGCCTCTTACGAGCAGTACTTC. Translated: CASKSGRASYEQYF.

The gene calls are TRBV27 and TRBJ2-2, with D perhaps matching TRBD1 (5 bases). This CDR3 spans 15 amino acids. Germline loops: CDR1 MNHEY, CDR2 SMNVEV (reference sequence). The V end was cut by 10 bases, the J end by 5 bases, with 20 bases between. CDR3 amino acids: CATRVRWGGTGELFF. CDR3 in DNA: TGTGCCACCCGAGTTCGGTGGGGCGGAACCGGGGAGCTGTTTTTT.

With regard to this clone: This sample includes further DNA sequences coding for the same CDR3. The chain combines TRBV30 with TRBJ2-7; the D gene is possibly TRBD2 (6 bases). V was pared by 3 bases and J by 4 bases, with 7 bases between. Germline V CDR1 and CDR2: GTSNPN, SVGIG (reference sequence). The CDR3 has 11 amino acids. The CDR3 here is CAWSGGYEQYF. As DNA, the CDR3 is TGTGCCTGGAGCGGGGGTTACGAGCAGTACTTC.

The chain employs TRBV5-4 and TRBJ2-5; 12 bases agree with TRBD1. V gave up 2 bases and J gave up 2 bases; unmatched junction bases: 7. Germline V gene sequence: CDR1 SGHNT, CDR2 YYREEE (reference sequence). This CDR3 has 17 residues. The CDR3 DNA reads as TGTGCCAGCAGCTTAGGGACAGGGGGCCCTGCTCAAGAGACCCAGTACTTC. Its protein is CASSLGTGGPAQETQYF. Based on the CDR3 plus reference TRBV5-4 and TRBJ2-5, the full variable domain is ETGVTQSPTHLIKTRGQQVTLRCSSQSGHNTVSWYQQALGQGPQFIFQYYREEENGRGNFPPRFSGLQFPNYSSELNVNALELDDSALYLCASSLGTGGPAQETQYFGPGTRLLVL.

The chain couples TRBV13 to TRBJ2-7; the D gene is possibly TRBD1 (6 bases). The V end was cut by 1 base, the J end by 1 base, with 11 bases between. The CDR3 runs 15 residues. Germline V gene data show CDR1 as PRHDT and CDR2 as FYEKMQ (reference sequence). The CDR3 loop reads CASSLEGTPSYEQYF. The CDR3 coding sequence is TGTGCCAGCAGCTTAGAAGGGACACCTTCCTACGAGCAGTACTTC.

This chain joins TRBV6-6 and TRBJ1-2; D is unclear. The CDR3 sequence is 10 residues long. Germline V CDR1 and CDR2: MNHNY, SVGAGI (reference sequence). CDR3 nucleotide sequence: TGTGCGTCTGCGGACTATGGCTACACCTTC. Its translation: CASADYGYTF.

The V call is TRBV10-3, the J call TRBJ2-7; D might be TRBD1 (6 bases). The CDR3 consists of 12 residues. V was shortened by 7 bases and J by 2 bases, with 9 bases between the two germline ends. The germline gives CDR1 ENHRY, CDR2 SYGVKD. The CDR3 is CAIKGETYEQYF. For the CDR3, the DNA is TGTGCCATCAAGGGGGAAACCTACGAGCAGTACTTC.

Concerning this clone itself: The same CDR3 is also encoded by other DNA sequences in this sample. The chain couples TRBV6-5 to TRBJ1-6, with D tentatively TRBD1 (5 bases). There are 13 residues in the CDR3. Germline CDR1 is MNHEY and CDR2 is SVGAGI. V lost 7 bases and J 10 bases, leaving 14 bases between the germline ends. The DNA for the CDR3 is TGTGCCAGCACTAGGGACTCCAACTCACCCCTCCACTTT. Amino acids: CASTRDSNSPLHF.

In nucleotides, the CDR3 is TGTGCCTGGAGTGCCCTGAGCTCCTATAATTCACCCCTCCACTTT. Protein sequence: CAWSALSSYNSPLHF. The V call is TRBV30, the J call TRBJ1-6; D call uncertain. The germline V gene encodes CDR1 GTSNPN and CDR2 SVGIG (reference sequence). Trimming left V 1 base short and J 0 bases short, with 7 bases between. This CDR3 is built from 15 residues.